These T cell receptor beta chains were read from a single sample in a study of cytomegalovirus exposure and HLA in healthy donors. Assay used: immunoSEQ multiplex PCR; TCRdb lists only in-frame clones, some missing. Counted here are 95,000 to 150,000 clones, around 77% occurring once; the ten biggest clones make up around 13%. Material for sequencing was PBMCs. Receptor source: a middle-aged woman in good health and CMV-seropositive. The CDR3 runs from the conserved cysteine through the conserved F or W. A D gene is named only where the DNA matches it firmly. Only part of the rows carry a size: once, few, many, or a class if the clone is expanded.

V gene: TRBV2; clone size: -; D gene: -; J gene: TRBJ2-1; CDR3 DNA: TGTGCCAGCAGGTCCAGGGATGAGCAGTTCTTC; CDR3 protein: CASRSRDEQFF
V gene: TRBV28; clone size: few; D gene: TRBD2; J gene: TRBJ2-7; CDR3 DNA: TGTGCCAGCACTACTTTAGCCGGGACTAGCGGGAGGAACGAGCAGTACTTC; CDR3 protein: CASTTLAGTSGRNEQYF
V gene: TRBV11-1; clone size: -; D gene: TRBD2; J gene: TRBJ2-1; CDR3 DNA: TGTGCCAGCAGCCCCGCGACTAGCGGGAGTAGCGATGAGCAGTTCTTC; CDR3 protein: CASSPATSGSSDEQFF
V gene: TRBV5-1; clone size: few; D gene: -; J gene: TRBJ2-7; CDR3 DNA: TGCGCCAGCAGCTTGGCTGGACAAATCTACGAGCAGTACTTC; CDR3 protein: CASSLAGQIYEQYF
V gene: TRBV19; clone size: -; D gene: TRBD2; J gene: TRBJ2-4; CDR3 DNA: TGTGCCAGTAGTACCGGACTAGTGGCAAACATTCAGTACTTC; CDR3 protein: CASSTGLVANIQYF
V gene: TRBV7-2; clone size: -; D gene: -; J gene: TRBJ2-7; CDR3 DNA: TGTGCCAGCAGCTTAGCGTGGGGGGAGCCCCCCTACGAGCAGTACTTC; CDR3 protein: CASSLAWGEPPYEQYF
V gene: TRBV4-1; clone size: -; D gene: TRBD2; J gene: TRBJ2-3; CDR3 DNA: TGCGCCAGCAGCCTCATTAGCGGGAGCACAGATACGCAGTATTTT; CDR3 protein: CASSLISGSTDTQYF
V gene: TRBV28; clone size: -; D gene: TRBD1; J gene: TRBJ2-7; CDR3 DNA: TGTGCCAGCAGTCCTACGACAGGGGGCCACCACGAGCAGTACTTC; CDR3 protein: CASSPTTGGHHEQYF
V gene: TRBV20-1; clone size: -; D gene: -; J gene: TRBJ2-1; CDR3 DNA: TGCAGTGCTAATACCTACAATGAGCAGTTCTTC; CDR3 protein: CSANTYNEQFF
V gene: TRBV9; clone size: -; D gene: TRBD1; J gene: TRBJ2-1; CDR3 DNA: TGTGCCAGCAGCGCCCCTACCGGGACAGGGTACAATGAGCAGTTCTTC; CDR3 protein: CASSAPTGTGYNEQFF
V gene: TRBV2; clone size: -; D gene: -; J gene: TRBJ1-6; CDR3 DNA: TGTGCCAGCGGAGCGCAGATTAATTCACCCCTCCACTTT; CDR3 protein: CASGAQINSPLHF
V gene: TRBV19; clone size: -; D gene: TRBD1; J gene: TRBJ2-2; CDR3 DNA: TGTGCCAGTAGTCCCCGGGACAGGGACACCGGGGAGCTGTTTTTT; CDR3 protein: CASSPRDRDTGELFF
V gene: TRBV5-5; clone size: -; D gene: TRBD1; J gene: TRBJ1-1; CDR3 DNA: TGTGCCAGCAGCCCCGGACAGGGGTTTGTGAACACTGAAGCTTTCTTT; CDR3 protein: CASSPGQGFVNTEAFF
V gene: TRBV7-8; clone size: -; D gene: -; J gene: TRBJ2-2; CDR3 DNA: TGTGCCAGCAGCTCGACGGACAGGGAGGGCGGGGAGCTGTTTTTT; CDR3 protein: CASSSTDREGGELFF
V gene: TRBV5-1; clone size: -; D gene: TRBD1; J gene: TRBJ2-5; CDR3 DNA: TGCGCCAGCAGCGGTGGACAGGGCCCAGGGACCCAGTACTTC; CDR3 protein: CASSGGQGPGTQYF
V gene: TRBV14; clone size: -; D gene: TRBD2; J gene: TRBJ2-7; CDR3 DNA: TGTGCCAGCAGCCAAGGCCGGGGAGGGTTCTACGAGCAGTACTTC; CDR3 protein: CASSQGRGGFYEQYF
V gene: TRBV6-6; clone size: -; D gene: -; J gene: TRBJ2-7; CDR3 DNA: TGTGCCAGCGCCCACGGGGGACCGGGCCACGAGCAGTACTTC; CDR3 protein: CASAHGGPGHEQYF
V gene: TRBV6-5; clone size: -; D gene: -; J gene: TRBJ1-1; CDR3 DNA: TGTGCCAGCAGTCCGGGATTGGACACTGAAGCTTTCTTT; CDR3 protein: CASSPGLDTEAFF
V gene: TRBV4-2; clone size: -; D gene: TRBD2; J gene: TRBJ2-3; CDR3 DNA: TGTGCCAGCAGCCAAGAAGTAGCGGGATTGTCAGATACGCAGTATTTT; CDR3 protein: CASSQEVAGLSDTQYF
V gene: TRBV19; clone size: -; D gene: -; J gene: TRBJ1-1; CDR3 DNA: TGTGCCAGTAGTTGGGGCAACACTGAAGCTTTCTTT; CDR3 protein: CASSWGNTEAFF
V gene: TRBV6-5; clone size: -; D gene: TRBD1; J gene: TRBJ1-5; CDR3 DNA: TGTGCCAGCAGCACGGGACAGGGGAGAAATCAGCCCCAGCATTTT; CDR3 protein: CASSTGQGRNQPQHF
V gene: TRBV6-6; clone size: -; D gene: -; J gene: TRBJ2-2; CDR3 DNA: TGTGCCAGCAGTTCATACAGAGCCGGGGAGCTGTTTTTT; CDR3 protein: CASSSYRAGELFF
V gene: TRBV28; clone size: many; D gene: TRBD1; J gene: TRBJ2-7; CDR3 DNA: TGTGCCAGCAGTTTAACAGGGGTTGGCGAGCAGTACTTC; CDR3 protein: CASSLTGVGEQYF
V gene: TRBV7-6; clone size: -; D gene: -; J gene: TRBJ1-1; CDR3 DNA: TGTGCCAGCAGCTTACGGAGGGGTTGGACTGAAGCTTTCTTT; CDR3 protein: CASSLRRGWTEAFF
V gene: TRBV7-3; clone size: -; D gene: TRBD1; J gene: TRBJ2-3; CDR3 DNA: TGTGCCAGCAGCCTGGGACAGGGGTACACAGATACGCAGTATTTT; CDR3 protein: CASSLGQGYTDTQYF